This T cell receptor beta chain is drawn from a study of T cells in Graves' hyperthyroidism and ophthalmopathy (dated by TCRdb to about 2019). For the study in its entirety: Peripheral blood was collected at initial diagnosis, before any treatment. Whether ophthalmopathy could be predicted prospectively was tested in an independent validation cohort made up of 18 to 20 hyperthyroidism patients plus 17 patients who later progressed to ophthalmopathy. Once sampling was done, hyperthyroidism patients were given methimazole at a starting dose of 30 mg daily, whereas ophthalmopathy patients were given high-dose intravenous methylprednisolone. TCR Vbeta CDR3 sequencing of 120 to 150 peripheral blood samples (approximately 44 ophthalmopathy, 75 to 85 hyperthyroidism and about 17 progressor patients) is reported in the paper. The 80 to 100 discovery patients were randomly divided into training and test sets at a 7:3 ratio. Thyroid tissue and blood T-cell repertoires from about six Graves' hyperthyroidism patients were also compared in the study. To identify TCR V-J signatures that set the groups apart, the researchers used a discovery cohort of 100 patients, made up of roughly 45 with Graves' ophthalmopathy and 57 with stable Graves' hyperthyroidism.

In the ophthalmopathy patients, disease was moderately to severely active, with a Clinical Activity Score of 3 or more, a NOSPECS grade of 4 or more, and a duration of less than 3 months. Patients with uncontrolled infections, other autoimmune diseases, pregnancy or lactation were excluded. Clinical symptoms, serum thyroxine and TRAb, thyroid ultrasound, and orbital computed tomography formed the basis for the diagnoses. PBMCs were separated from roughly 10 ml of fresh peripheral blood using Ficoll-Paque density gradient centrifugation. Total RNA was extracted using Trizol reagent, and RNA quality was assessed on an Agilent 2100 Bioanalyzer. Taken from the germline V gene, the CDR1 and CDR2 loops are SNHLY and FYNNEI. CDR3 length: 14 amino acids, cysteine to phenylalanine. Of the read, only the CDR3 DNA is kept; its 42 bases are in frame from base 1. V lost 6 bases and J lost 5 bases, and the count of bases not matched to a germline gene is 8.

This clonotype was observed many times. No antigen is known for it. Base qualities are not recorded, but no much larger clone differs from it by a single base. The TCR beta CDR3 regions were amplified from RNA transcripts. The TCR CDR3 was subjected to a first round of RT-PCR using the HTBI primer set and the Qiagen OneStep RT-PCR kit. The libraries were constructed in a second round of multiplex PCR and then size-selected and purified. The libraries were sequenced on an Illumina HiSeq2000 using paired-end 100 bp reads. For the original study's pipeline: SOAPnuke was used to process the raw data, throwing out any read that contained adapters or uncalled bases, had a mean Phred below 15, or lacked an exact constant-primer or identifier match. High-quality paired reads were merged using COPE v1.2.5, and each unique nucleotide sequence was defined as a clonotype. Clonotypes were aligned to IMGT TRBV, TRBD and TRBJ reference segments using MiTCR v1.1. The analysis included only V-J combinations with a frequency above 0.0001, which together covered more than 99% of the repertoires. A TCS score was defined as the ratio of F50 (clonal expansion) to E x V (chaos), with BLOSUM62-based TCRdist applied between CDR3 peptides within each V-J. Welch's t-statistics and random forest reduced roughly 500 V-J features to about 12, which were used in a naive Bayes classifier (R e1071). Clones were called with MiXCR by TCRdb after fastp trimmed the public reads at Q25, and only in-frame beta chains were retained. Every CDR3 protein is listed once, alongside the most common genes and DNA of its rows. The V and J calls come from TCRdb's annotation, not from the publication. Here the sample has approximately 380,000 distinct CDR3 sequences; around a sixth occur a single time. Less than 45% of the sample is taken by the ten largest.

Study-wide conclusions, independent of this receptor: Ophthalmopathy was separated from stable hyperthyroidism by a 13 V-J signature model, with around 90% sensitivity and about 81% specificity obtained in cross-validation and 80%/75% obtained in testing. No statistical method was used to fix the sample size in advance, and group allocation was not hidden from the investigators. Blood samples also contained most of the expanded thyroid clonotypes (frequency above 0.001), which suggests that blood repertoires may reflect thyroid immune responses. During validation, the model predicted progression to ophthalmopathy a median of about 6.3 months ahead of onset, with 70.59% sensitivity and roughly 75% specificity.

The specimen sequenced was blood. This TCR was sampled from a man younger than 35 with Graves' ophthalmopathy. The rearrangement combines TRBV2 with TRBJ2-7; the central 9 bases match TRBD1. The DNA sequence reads TGTGCCAGCAGCCCGGGACAGGGTGTCAACGAGCAGTACTTC. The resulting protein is CASSPGQGVNEQYF.